The sequence of this TCR beta chain was determined in a study of early stage breast cancer tumors (dated by TCRdb to 2016 to 2017). Background for the entire study: Of the roughly 15 invasive breast tumors, approximately 11 were found to be estrogen receptor-positive, progesterone receptor-positive and HER2-negative. The average read coverage per sample was roughly 9.6-fold. The samples as a whole yielded approximately 2,800,000 detected templates, corresponding to some 1 million unique clonotypes. Of the roughly twelve ER+/PR+/HER2- tumors, eight were classified as invasive ductal carcinomas and four as invasive lobular carcinomas.

Two independent genomic DNA replicates were amplified for each sample, with approximately 0.5 ug used for blood and approximately 1.5 ug for tumor or normal breast. Following the manufacturer's instructions, the ImmunoSeq Intro kit was used to carry out TCRB sequencing on genomic DNA. The multiplex PCR ran for about 31 cycles using proprietary primers and spike-in control sequences for absolute quantification. Single-end 150-bp reads were used to sequence an 87-bp fragment spanning the CDR3 and the flanking V and J genes. Seven samples, each with two replicates, were multiplexed per lane of an Illumina MiSeq using version 3.0 chemistry. The authors processed their data as follows. The vendor's proprietary pipeline processed the raw data and merged both replicates into a single result for each sample. A clonotype was defined as productive rearrangements that share the same V-gene family, CDR3 amino acid sequence and J-gene segment. Clonality was calculated as 1 minus the normalized Shannon entropy (Pielou evenness) of TCRB abundances. T cell density was estimated by dividing total templates by the number of input cells inferred from the DNA input amount. Recon, run with its default parameters, was used to estimate overall repertoire diversity and clonality. Clonotypes with over 0.1% abundance in tumor and at least 32-fold higher abundance in tumor than in normal breast were defined as tumor-enriched. Entries here come from immuneACCESS through TCRdb and include only in-frame sequences with V and J called. Some clones fail to appear in such tables; in the studies checked, an unresolved V gene covers under half of the shortfall, and the cause of the remainder is unknown. V, J and clone size were drawn from that table, and D and trimming were deduced from the DNA. Across this sample there are some 28,000 clones, with roughly 50% seen only once. Roughly 8% of the sample belongs to the ten largest clones.

Dicing about 17-55 mg of tumor tissue typically gave a DNA yield of more than 2.5 ug. The study profiled bulk TCR beta-chain repertoires in matched peripheral blood, tumor and adjacent normal breast tissue taken from approximately 15 patients with early-stage breast cancer. Following resection, visually identified tumor tissue was excised and transferred into prechilled RNAlater. Tumor tissue (about 19-50 mg) was diced and homogenized in RLTplus buffer with beta-mercaptoethanol and antifoaming agent using a TissueLyser II. Genomic DNA was extracted with the Qiagen AllPrep DNA/RNA Mini kit. Findings and caveats that apply to the study as a whole: Compared with adjacent normal breast tissue, tumors had approximately 2.5-fold higher T cell density and higher clonality. Repertoires from blood resembled normal breast more closely than tumor, and using blood as a reference for each tissue separated tumor from normal in about 85% of the 16 patients. Sequencing bulk genomic DNA from unsorted cells could not capture chain pairing or functional markers like CD4, CD8 and FOXP3. Enriched TCRB sequences shared across patients were mostly commonly generated sequences, unlikely to play an important role in the tumor microenvironment. Because the cohort was small, a breakdown by tumor subtype could not be done.

In the germline V gene, CDR1 corresponds to WSHSY and CDR2 to SAAADI. Deletion took 9 bases off V and 1 base off J, with a span of 8 bases between the germline ends. Spanning cysteine to phenylalanine, the CDR3 consists of 12 amino acids. The retained sequence is limited to the CDR3, 36 bases, with the frame set at the first base. A word on this clone: Its antigen has not been determined. No clone much larger than this one lies a single base away; base qualities are absent.

The receptor comes from a person aged 45 to 59 with breast cancer. Rearrangement joined TRBV10-2 to TRBJ2-3; possibly the D gene is TRBD2, per 6 matching bases. Specimen: breast tumor tissue. In nucleotide form, the sequence is TGCGCCAGTCGACTAGGCACAGATACGCAGTATTTT. This is translated as CASRLGTDTQYF.